The sequence of this T cell receptor (beta chain) was determined in a study of blood T cell repertoires in COVID-19. The overall study: Samples taken during acute and convalescent COVID-19 were collected in the United States, Italy and Spain.

Two negative PCRs, clearance, or symptom resolution were required of recovered Cohort 3 donors. Per the study methods: For nucleated cells, counts were estimated from reference gene primer amplification. Assay: immunoSEQ multiplex PCR; the TCRdb copy retains only in-frame clones and omits some. V, J and clone size derive from that table, while D and trimming were established from the DNA sequence. In the table there are roughly 250,000 clones, 90% to 95% of which are singletons. V gave up 0 bases and J gave up 4 bases, with 13 bases separating them. This CDR3 is built from 15 residues. Germline V CDR1 and CDR2: SGHNT, YYREEE (reference sequence).

The V gene is TRBV5-4, the J gene TRBJ1-2; maybe TRBD1 (5 bases). Sample: PBMCs or T cells enriched from blood (not recorded which). This TCR was recovered from a woman under 30 who had recovered from COVID-19. This chain's CDR3 is CASSLAGHYGYGYTF. CDR3 in DNA: TGTGCCAGCAGCTTGGCTGGACATTACGGCTATGGCTACACCTTC.